This T cell receptor (beta chain) was retrieved from a study of OX40 agonist ivuxolimab in advanced cancers. General study points: It was also the case that some nonresponders had low normalized T-cell clonal expansion.

TCRdb keeps only in-frame clones here, not all; method: immunoSEQ multiplex PCR. Counted here are around 77,000 clones, roughly 90% occurring once; the ten biggest clones make up 2% to 3%. This clone was recorded many times. What it binds is unknown. This CDR3 spans 14 amino acids. V was cut by 8 bases and J by 0 bases, with 8 bases left in between. Per the germline V gene, CDR1 is SNHLY and CDR2 is FYNNEI. The J gene is TRBJ1-6, the V gene TRBV2, with D uncertain. Material: CD4+ or CD8+ T cells sorted from blood, obtained in a trial of the OX40 agonist ivuxolimab. The source is an adult with an advanced solid tumor such as melanoma, head and neck, liver or kidney cancer. CDR3 protein: CASGASSYNSPLHF. The CDR3 DNA sequence: TGTGCCAGCGGCGCTAGCTCCTATAATTCACCCCTCCACTTT.